The 22 T cell receptor beta chains below come from one sample, sequenced in a study of blood T cell repertoires in COVID-19. The assay was immunoSEQ multiplex PCR, and TCRdb's table has in-frame clones only and misses some. Of fewer than 500,000 clones in the sample, 75% to 90% were seen once. What was sequenced was peripheral blood. The origin of the receptors is a woman between 25 and 40 years old with active or convalescent COVID-19.

J is TRBJ2-7 and V is TRBV2; D is undetermined. The V end lost 6 bases, the J end lost 4 bases, and 10 bases lay between the germline ends. The CDR3 is made up of 12 amino acids. The germline V gene encodes CDR1 SNHLY and CDR2 FYNNEI. CDR3 in amino acids: CASRAVKYEQYF. The CDR3 bases are TGTGCCAGCAGGGCGGTAAAATACGAGCAGTACTTC.

This clone was picked up a small number of times. The chain uses TRBV7-8 and TRBJ1-1, with 7 bases lining up with TRBD1. The CDR3 has 17 residues. J lost 3 bases, V lost 2 bases, and 12 bases had no gene match. The germline V gene has CDR1 SGHVS and CDR2 FQNEAQ. Written as DNA, the CDR3 is TGTGCCAGCAGCTTATGGGGTACGCAGGGGGTGGACACTGAAGCTTTCTTT. Protein: CASSLWGTQGVDTEAFF.

V and J are TRBV19 and TRBJ2-1; TRBD1 matches at 11 bases. V lost 6 bases, J lost 4 bases, and 2 bases stayed unmatched. Germline loops: CDR1 LNHDA, CDR2 SQIVND (reference sequence). The CDR3 runs to 14 residues. As DNA, the CDR3 is TGTGCCAGTAGCCGGGACAGGGGGTACAATGAGCAGTTCTTC. As protein: CASSRDRGYNEQFF.

The CDR3 DNA is TGTGCCAGCAGCCAATATTTCGGGCCCCAGCATTTT. Its translation is CASSQYFGPQHF. The chain combines TRBV16 with TRBJ1-5; D remains unclear. The V end was cut by 1 base, the J end by 9 bases, with 7 bases between. Germline V CDR1 and CDR2: KGHSY, FQNENV. The CDR3 extends over 12 amino acids.

This clone has only one observation. V is TRBV4-1 and J is TRBJ1-5; D is unclear. This CDR3 comprises 17 residues. Deletions cut 0 bases from V and 1 base from J, with 13 bases between. Looked up from germline, CDR1 is MGHRA and CDR2 is YSYEKL. The CDR3 nucleotides read TGCGCCAGCAGCCAAGATGGTCCGGGTACCAGCAATCAGCCCCAGCATTTT. Its translation is CASSQDGPGTSNQPQHF.

This sequence joins TRBV6-5 and TRBJ2-7; no reliable D call. The CDR3 has 11 residues. V was cut by 2 bases and J by 5 bases, with 4 bases left in between. Germline CDR1 reads MNHEY; CDR2 reads SVGAGI. The CDR3 coding sequence is TGTGCCAGCAGTTACCAGAACGAGCAGTACTTC. It yields the protein CASSYQNEQYF.

Worth noting for this clone: An end of the junction does not agree with germline; a read error may underlie this. The sample has other DNA sequences that encode this CDR3 too. The V call is TRBV19, the J call TRBJ2-7; D possibly corresponds to TRBD1 (6 bases). Germline V gene data show CDR1 as LNHDA and CDR2 as SQIVND (reference sequence). The CDR3 covers 11 residues. Written as DNA, the CDR3 is TGTGCCAGCAGTATGGGGGCAGGACAGTACTTC. This codes for CASSMGAGQYF.

The V gene is TRBV7-9, the J gene TRBJ2-7; 7 nucleotides match TRBD2. Germline V gene lookup returns CDR1 SEHNR and CDR2 FQNEAQ (reference sequence). With 3 bases clipped from V and 5 bases from J, the junction kept 1 base outside the gene matches. The CDR3 loop spans 12 amino acids. Here the CDR3 reads CASSLRGNEQYF. In nucleotides, the CDR3 is TGTGCCAGCAGCTTGCGGGGGAACGAGCAGTACTTC.

The J gene is TRBJ1-3, the V gene TRBV12-3 or TRBV12-4; 7 bases are a match to TRBD1. This CDR3 comprises 13 residues. V dropped 11 bases and J dropped 4; count of bases not matched to a gene: 8. Here the CDR3 reads CAGRTGVGNTIYF. Written as DNA, the CDR3 is TGTGCCGGCCGAACAGGGGTCGGAAACACCATATATTTT.

The V and J genes are TRBV29-1 and TRBJ1-1; perhaps TRBD1 as D (5 bases). The CDR3 sequence is 12 residues long. Germline lookup yields CDR1 SQVTM and CDR2 ANQGSEA. V was clipped by 7 bases and J by 2 bases, with 11 bases between them. The CDR3 spells CSGGTANTEAFF. The DNA for the CDR3 is TGCAGCGGCGGGACCGCTAACACTGAAGCTTTCTTT.

The gene calls are TRBV15 and TRBJ1-1; D is unresolved. V was shortened by 5 bases and J by 0 bases, with 10 bases between the two germline ends. The CDR3 has 14 amino acids. Germline CDR1 reads LNHNV; CDR2 reads YYDKDF (reference sequence). For the CDR3, the DNA is TGTGCCACCAGCTTCCGCGAAATGAACACTGAAGCTTTCTTT. Translating it yields CATSFREMNTEAFF.

The chain has TRBV5-4 and TRBJ2-5; maybe TRBD2 (5 bases). Trimming cost V 2 bases and J 5 bases, with 10 bases left between them. The CDR3 spans 13 residues. Germline V gives CDR1 SGHNT, CDR2 YYREEE (reference sequence). CDR3 amino acids: CASSFGMIETQYF. DNA of the CDR3: TGTGCCAGCAGCTTCGGGATGATCGAGACCCAGTACTTC.

A note on this clone: One junction end does not reproduce the germline sequence, and a read error may be involved. The V gene is TRBV4-2, the J gene TRBJ1-4; 7 bases are shared with TRBD1. CDR3 length: 16 residues. Per the germline V gene, CDR1 is LGHNA and CDR2 is YNFKEQ. The CDR3 DNA is TGTGCCAGCAGACAAGGGACAGAGGGGCGGGATGAAAAACTGTTTTTT. Its protein is CASRQGTEGRDEKLFF.

The chain's CDR3 is CASTIDRGFSEAFF. The CDR3 nucleotides are TGTGCCAGCACGATTGACAGGGGTTTCAGTGAAGCTTTCTTT. The chain joins TRBV27 to TRBJ1-1; 8 bases line up with TRBD1. CDR3 length equals 14 residues. J lost 7 bases, V lost 7 bases, and 11 bases had no gene match. The germline gives CDR1 MNHEY, CDR2 SMNVEV (reference sequence).

The rearrangement links TRBV7-9 to TRBJ1-1; D unclear. V was pared by 4 bases and J by 7 bases, with 13 bases between. The CDR3 contains 13 residues. Germline-derived CDR1 and CDR2 are SEHNR and FQNEAQ (reference sequence). The CDR3 DNA follows: TGTGCCAGCAGCTCTCTGGGAGGCAATGAAGCTTTCTTT. Its translation is CASSSLGGNEAFF.

V usage is TRBV4-2 and J usage is TRBJ2-7, with 8 bases lining up with TRBD2. The ends lost 1 base at V and 7 bases at J; junction bases unmatched: 12. CDR1 LGHNA and CDR2 YNFKEQ come from the germline V gene. The CDR3 runs 16 residues. The CDR3 sequence is CASSQAGGGIPSEQYF. The CDR3 nucleotides are TGTGCCAGCAGCCAAGCGGGCGGGGGGATACCCTCGGAGCAGTACTTC.

The chain is built from TRBV5-6 and TRBJ2-4; a weak D match, TRBD1 (5 bases). CDR3 length: 14 amino acids. Between the trimmed V and J ends, which lost 0 bases and 6 bases, there was a span of 10 bases. CDR1 is SGHDT and CDR2 is YYEEEE in the germline V gene. The CDR3 reads CASSLAGQANIQYF. As DNA, the CDR3 is TGTGCCAGCAGCTTGGCTGGACAAGCAAACATTCAGTACTTC.

The CDR3 reads CAGAPGGNSNQPQHF. Written as DNA, the CDR3 is TGTGCCGGTGCGCCAGGAGGGAATAGCAATCAGCCCCAGCATTTT. The J gene is TRBJ1-5, the V gene TRBV19, with D unclear. This CDR3 is 15 amino acids long. The germline gives CDR1 LNHDA, CDR2 SQIVND (reference sequence). The V and J ends lost 11 bases and 0 bases respectively, with 17 bases between them.

V gene TRBV5-1 combines with J gene TRBJ1-3, with D unresolved. Germline V CDR1 and CDR2: SGHRS, YFSETQ. The V end lost 2 bases, the J end lost 0 bases, and 12 bases lay between the germline ends. This CDR3 spans 16 amino acids. In DNA, the CDR3 is TGCGCCAGCAGCTTATGGAACAGTTACTCTGGAAACACCATATATTTT. Its translation is CASSLWNSYSGNTIYF.

The table lists this clone with a count of one. This rearrangement joins TRBV5-1 to TRBJ2-1; 9 nucleotides match TRBD2. The CDR3 is made up of 15 amino acids. The germline V gene has CDR1 SGHRS and CDR2 YFSETQ. V shed 4 bases and J 10 bases; nucleotides not matched to a gene: 12. The CDR3 loop is CASSPSGTSSGEQFF. DNA for the CDR3: TGCGCCAGCAGCCCTTCCGGGACTAGCTCTGGCGAGCAGTTCTTC.

The chain links TRBV5-6 to TRBJ2-2; a possible D gene is TRBD1 (6 bases). The ends were cut back, 6 bases at V and 3 bases at J, with 12 bases in the middle. The germline V gene encodes CDR1 SGHDT and CDR2 YYEEEE. The CDR3 covers 14 residues. CDR3 in amino acids: CASTTGLDTGELFF. Written as DNA, the CDR3 is TGTGCCAGCACCACAGGGTTGGACACCGGGGAGCTGTTTTTT.

V gene TRBV6-5 combines with J gene TRBJ2-5; TRBD1 might be the D (6 bases). CDR3 length: 14 amino acids. Germline lookup yields CDR1 MNHEY and CDR2 SVGAGI. The V end lost 6 bases, the J end lost 3 bases, and 14 bases lay between the germline ends. The CDR3 sequence: CASRYGTIEETQYF. CDR3 coding DNA: TGTGCCAGCAGATACGGGACAATTGAAGAGACCCAGTACTTC.